This record looks at one TCR beta chain sequence and its context. The antigen is unknown. One base away lies a much larger clone, so this may be a sequencing read error. This record comes from a study of glioma-infiltrating T cells. The length of the CDR3 is 15 residues. Germline V lookup: CDR1 SGHTA, CDR2 FQGNSA. Study-level points and caveats: Non-neoplastic patients had below-expected tissue-blood divergence, while all gliomas exceeded expectation.

Using RNA template, CDR3s of TCR alpha and beta were amplified with iRepertoire arm-PCR. Input was roughly 85-450 ng of tissue mRNA or PBMC total RNA. Using its own MiXCR run on the multiplex PCR reads, TCRdb lists one record per CDR3 protein. The sample records about 140,000 distinct CDR3 sequences, about two fifths being singletons. This sequence was found in a human donor with low-grade glioma or glioblastoma, undergoing nonglioma brain surgery, or in good health (not recorded which). Sequencing was done on a sample of glioma tissue, nonneoplastic brain tissue, or PBMCs (not recorded which). This chain links TRBV7-2 with TRBJ2-1, with 10 bases that match TRBD2. CDR3 bases: TGTGCCAGCAGCTCCCAAGCGGGGGGGCAGGGTGAGCAGCTCTTC. Its protein product is CASSSQAGGQGEQLF.